The T cell receptor beta chain under discussion was sequenced for a study of blood T cell repertoires in COVID-19. Study background: Collection of acute and convalescent COVID-19 samples took place in the United States, Italy and Spain. In each case, the material was cDNA or gDNA derived from T cells, B-cell-depleted T cells, or PBMCs.

Two negative PCRs, clearance, or symptom resolution had been documented for recovered Cohort 3 donors. Only in-frame clones appear in the TCRdb table, and some are missing; sequencing was by immunoSEQ multiplex PCR. In the table there are fewer than 200,000 clones, 83% of which are singletons. This CDR3 has 15 amino acids. V was pared by 5 bases and J by 1 base, with 7 bases of the junction left unmatched. CDR1 and CDR2 from the germline V gene are SGHAT and FQNNGV. Sample: PBMCs or T cells enriched from blood (not recorded which). The TCR sequence derives from a woman between 50 and 59 years old who had recovered from COVID-19. The chain is built from TRBV11-2 and TRBJ1-1, with 7 bases identical to TRBD1. The CDR3 nucleotides read TGTGCCAGCAGCCCGGCGAGGACAGGGAACACTGAAGCTTTCTTT. It codes for CASSPARTGNTEAFF. The full variable domain, in which reference TRBV11-2 and TRBJ1-1 provide the parts outside the CDR3, is EAGVAQSPRYKIIEKRQSVAFWCNPISGHATLYWYQQILGQGPKLLIQFQNNGVVDDSQLPKDRFSAERLKGVDSTLKIQPAKLEDSAVYLCASSPARTGNTEAFFGQGTRLTVV.